This entry features one TCR beta chain sequence. Here immunoSEQ multiplex PCR was the method, and the copy in TCRdb shows in-frame clones only, minus some. The top ten hold about 14% of the sample, which has 53,000 or so clones, approximately 86% seen once. With 5 bases removed from V and 0 bases from J, the gap between germline ends came to 9 bases. Germline CDR1 LNHDA, CDR2 SQIVND (reference sequence). This CDR3 spans 14 amino acids. This entry belongs to a study of control samples from healthy donors and cancer patients. This TCR was recovered from a man aged 60 to 69 with head and neck cancer. The source material was PBMCs. The gene calls are TRBV19 and TRBJ2-3; D is uncertain. The CDR3 DNA follows: TGTGCCAGTAGTGTCTCTTCTAGCACAGATACGCAGTATTTT. It translates to CASSVSSSTDTQYF. Looking up the rest from reference TRBV19 and TRBJ2-3 gives the full variable domain: DGGITQSPKYLFRKEGQNVTLSCEQNLNHDAMYWYRQDPGQGLRLIYYSQIVNDFQKGDIAEGYSVSREKKESFPLTVTSAQKNPTAFYLCASSVSSSTDTQYFGPGTRLTVL.